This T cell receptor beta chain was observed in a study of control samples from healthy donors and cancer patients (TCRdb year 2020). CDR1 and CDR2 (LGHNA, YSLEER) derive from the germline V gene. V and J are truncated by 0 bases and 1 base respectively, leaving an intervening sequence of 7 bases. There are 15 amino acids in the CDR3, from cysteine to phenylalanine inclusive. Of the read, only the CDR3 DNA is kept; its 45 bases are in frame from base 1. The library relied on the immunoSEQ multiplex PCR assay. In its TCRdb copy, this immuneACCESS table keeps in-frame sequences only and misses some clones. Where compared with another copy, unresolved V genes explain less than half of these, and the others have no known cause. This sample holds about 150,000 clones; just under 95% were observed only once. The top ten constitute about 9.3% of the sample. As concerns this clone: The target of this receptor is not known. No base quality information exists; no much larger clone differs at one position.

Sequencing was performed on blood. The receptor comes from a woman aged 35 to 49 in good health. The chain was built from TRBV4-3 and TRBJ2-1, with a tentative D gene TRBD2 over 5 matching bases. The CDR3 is CASSQDRGSYNEQFF. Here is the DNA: TGCGCCAGCAGCCAAGATAGAGGGTCCTACAATGAGCAGTTCTTC.